Shown below are 6 T cell receptor beta chains from a single sample sequenced in a study of shared clonotypes between healthy human individuals. Clones were read by immunoSEQ multiplex PCR, and TCRdb kept only the in-frame ones, dropping some. Of around 980,000 clones in the sample, more than 75% are singletons; the top ten hold roughly 0.62%. The source material was memory CD4+ T cells from PBMCs. Subset meaning: CD45RA-negative fraction. The receptors stem from a man between 18 and 35 years old in good health. Some clones in this sample may be carry-over from other donors' samples.

This CDR3 reads CASSLALPGDYGYTF. For the CDR3, the DNA is TGCGCCAGCAGCTTGGCTCTCCCGGGGGACTATGGCTACACCTTC. The chain carries TRBV5-1 and TRBJ1-2; maybe TRBD1 (5 bases). Germline V gene sequence: CDR1 SGHRS, CDR2 YFSETQ. The CDR3 is 15 residues long. Deletions cut 0 bases from V and 3 bases from J, with 12 bases between. The full variable domain, in which reference TRBV5-1 and TRBJ1-2 provide the parts outside the CDR3, is KAGVTQTPRYLIKTRGQQVTLSCSPISGHRSVSWYQQTPGQGLQFLFEYFSETQRNKGNFPGRFSGRQFSNSRSEMNVSTLELGDSALYLCASSLALPGDYGYTFGSGTRLTVV.

The chain carries TRBV6-6 and TRBJ2-7; D is ambiguous. This CDR3 has 13 amino acids. Germline V gives CDR1 MNHNY, CDR2 SVGAGI (reference sequence). V lost 10 bases and J lost 6, with 19 bases in between. CDR3 DNA sequence: TGTGCCACCACCGGACCGCACTCAAGCGAGCAGTACTTC. Protein: CATTGPHSSEQYF.

This clone was seen a single time. The chain has TRBV6-1 and TRBJ1-5; 8 bases agree with TRBD1. The CDR3 is 17 residues long. Germline V CDR1 and CDR2: MNHNS, SASEGT. V gave up 2 bases and J gave up 6 bases; unmatched junction bases: 12. CDR3 in DNA: TGTGCCAGCAGTGAACGACCTTTCGGACAGGGTGGTCAGCCCCAGCATTTT. Amino acids: CASSERPFGQGGQPQHF.

The chain joins TRBV29-1 to TRBJ2-3, with 10 bases identical to TRBD2. The CDR3 loop spans 14 amino acids. The germline CDR1 and CDR2 sequences are SQVTM and ANQGSEA. Written as DNA, the CDR3 is TGCGTAGGGAGCGGGAGGGCTGGCACAGATACGCAGTATTTT. Translated: CVGSGRAGTDTQYF.

This chain links TRBV11-2 with TRBJ1-4, with D uncertain. The CDR3 consists of 16 residues. V dropped 5 bases and J dropped 6 bases, with 19 bases sitting between them. Germline CDR1 and CDR2: SGHAT and FQNNGV. CDR3 sequence (DNA): TGTGCCAGCAGCCCGGTGGCGTCTCGGTACGATGAAAAACTGTTTTTT. Amino acid sequence: CASSPVASRYDEKLFF.

This chain joins TRBV27 and TRBJ1-3, with 9 bases matching TRBD1. Germline CDR1 MNHEY, CDR2 SMNVEV (reference sequence). The CDR3 spans 18 residues. V lost 0 bases to trimming and J lost 0 bases; unmatched junction nucleotides: 6. CDR3 DNA: TGTGCCAGCAGTTTATCAGGACAGGGGTCCTCCTCTGGAAACACCATATATTTT. It yields the protein CASSLSGQGSSSGNTIYF.